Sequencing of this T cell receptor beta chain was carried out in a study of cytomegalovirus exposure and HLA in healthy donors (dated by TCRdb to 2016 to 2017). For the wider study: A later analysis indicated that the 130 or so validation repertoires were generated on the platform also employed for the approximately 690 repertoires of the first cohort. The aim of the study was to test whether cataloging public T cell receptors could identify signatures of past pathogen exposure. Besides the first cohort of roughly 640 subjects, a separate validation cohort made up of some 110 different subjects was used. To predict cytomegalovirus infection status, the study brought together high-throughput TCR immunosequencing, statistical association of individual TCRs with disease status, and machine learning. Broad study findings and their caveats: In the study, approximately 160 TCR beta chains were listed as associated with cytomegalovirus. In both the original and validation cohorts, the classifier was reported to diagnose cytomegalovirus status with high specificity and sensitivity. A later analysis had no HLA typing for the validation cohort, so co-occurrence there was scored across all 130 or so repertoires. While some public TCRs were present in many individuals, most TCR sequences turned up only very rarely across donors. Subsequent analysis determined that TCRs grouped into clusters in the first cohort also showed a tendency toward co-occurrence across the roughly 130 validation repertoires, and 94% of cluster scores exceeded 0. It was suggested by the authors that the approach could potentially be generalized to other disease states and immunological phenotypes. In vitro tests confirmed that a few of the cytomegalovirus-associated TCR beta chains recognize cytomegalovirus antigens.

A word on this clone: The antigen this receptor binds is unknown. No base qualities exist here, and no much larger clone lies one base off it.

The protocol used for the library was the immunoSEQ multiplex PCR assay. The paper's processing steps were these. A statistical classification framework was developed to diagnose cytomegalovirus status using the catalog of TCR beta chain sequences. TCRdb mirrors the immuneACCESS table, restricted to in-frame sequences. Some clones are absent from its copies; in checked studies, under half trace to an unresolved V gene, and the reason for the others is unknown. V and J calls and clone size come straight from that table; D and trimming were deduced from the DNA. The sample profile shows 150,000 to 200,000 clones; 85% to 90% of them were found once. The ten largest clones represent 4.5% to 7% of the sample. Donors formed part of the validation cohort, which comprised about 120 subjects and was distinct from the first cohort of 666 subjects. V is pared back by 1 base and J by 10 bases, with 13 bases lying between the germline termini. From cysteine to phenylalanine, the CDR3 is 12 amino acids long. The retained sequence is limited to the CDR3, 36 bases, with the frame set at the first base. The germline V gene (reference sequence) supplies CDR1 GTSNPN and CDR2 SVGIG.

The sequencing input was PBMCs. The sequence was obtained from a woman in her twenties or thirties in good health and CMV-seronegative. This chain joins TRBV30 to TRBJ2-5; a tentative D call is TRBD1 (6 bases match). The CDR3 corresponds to CAWSAQGLGQYF. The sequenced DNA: TGTGCCTGGAGTGCACAGGGCCTTGGCCAGTACTTC. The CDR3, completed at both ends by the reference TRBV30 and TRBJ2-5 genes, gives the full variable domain SQTIHQWPATLVQPVGSPLSLECTVEGTSNPNLYWYRQAAGRGLQLLFYSVGIGQISSEVPQNLSASRPQDRQFILSSKKLLLSDSGFYLCAWSAQGLGQYFGPGTRLLVL.